The next 26 T cell receptor beta chains were all read from a single sample in a study of beta chain features in type 1 diabetes. What these receptors recognize is not known. Every isolated RNA sample was fully reverse transcribed, so sequencing captured expressed TCRB transcripts. Data came from immunoSEQ multiplex PCR; TCRdb stores just in-frame clones and leaves some out. The sample has 310,000 or so clones; 15% are singletons. The study's findings and limits: When Type 1 diabetes patients were examined, their TCRB CDR3s proved moderately but significantly shorter in all four CD4+ subsets.

Sequencing was carried out using naive CD4+ T cells from blood. The receptor source for this set is a man between 18 and 29 years old with type 1 diabetes.

The chain uses TRBV28 and TRBJ2-3; 9 nucleotides line up with TRBD1. The CDR3 spans 15 residues. Germline values: CDR1 MDHEN, CDR2 SYDVKM. The ends lost 6 bases at V and 3 bases at J; junction bases unmatched: 7. The CDR3 coding sequence is TGTGCCAGCAGGGCGGGACAGGGTTCGACAGATACGCAGTATTTT. Its protein product is CASRAGQGSTDTQYF.

This clone came up a few times. The V call is TRBV4-3, the J call TRBJ2-2; a possible D gene is TRBD1 (5 bases). Trimming pared 3 bases from V and 0 bases from J, leaving 17 bases between. Germline CDR1 reads LGHNA; CDR2 reads YSLEER. This CDR3 has 18 amino acids. The CDR3 protein is CASSQSLRQPANTGELFF. Here the CDR3 DNA reads TGCGCCAGCAGCCAGTCGCTTAGACAGCCTGCGAACACCGGGGAGCTGTTTTTT.

The chain has TRBV5-1 and TRBJ2-3, with 8 bases identical to TRBD2. This CDR3 spans 14 amino acids. CDR1 SGHRS and CDR2 YFSETQ come from the germline V gene. V gave up 5 bases and J gave up 1 base; unmatched junction bases: 3. CDR3 in amino acids: CASSSLAGTDTQYF. CDR3 nucleotides: TGCGCCAGCAGTTCACTAGCGGGCACAGATACGCAGTATTTT.

The CDR3 protein is CASSVGLFNQPQHF. The CDR3 bases are TGTGCCAGCTCCGTGGGACTGTTCAATCAGCCCCAGCATTTT. The rearrangement links TRBV28 to TRBJ1-5; a possible D gene is TRBD1 (5 bases). Germline V gene data show CDR1 as MDHEN and CDR2 as SYDVKM. The V and J ends lost 8 bases and 3 bases respectively, with 14 bases between them. This CDR3 contains 14 residues.

The chain is built from TRBV6-1 and TRBJ2-7; D perhaps matches TRBD2 (7 bases). The germline V gene has CDR1 MNHNS and CDR2 SASEGT. Trimming shortened V by 4 bases and J by 6 bases, and 19 bases separated the two germline ends. The CDR3 extends over 15 amino acids. The CDR3 nucleotides read TGTGCCAGCAGTGCCCCAACAGGGAGGGTAGGCGAGCAGTACTTC. This encodes CASSAPTGRVGEQYF.

The chain joins TRBV15 to TRBJ2-5; 8 positions match TRBD1. V dropped 3 bases and J dropped 1; count of bases not matched to a gene: 7. CDR1 is LNHNV, CDR2 YYDKDF, per germline (reference sequence). The length of the CDR3 is 16 residues. CDR3 coding DNA: TGTGCCACCAGCAGGACAGGGGTCCCTAGCCAAGAGACCCAGTACTTC. Encoded protein: CATSRTGVPSQETQYF. The entire variable domain, with the rest obtained from reference TRBV15 and TRBJ2-5, is as follows: DAMVIQNPRYQVTQFGKPVTLSCSQTLNHNVMYWYQQKSSQAPKLLFHYYDKDFNNEADTPDNFQSRRPNTSFCFLDIRSPGLGDTAMYLCATSRTGVPSQETQYFGPGTRLLVL.

This clone was seen more than once but under ten times. Written as DNA, the CDR3 is TGTGCCTGGAGTGTTCCCGGGGGGGTTTATTCACCCCTCCACTTT. Amino acids: CAWSVPGGVYSPLHF. This rearrangement joins TRBV30 to TRBJ1-6, with a possible D match to TRBD1 (5 bases). The CDR3 length is 15 residues. Deletions cut 0 bases from V and 8 bases from J, with 14 bases between. The germline V gene encodes CDR1 GTSNPN and CDR2 SVGIG (reference sequence).

This clone was recorded a few times. The chain uses TRBV15 and TRBJ2-7; D is unresolved. Trimming took 1 base from V and 0 from J, leaving 13 bases between them. The CDR3 length is 16 residues. In germline, CDR1 is LNHNV, CDR2 YYDKDF (reference sequence). The CDR3 region is CATSRGHSSDSYEQYF. The CDR3 nucleotides are TGTGCCACCAGCAGAGGCCATAGCAGCGACTCCTACGAGCAGTACTTC.

In its sample, this clone was seen a few times. The rearrangement joins TRBV2 to TRBJ1-2; a weak D match, TRBD1 (5 bases). Germline-derived CDR1 and CDR2 are SNHLY and FYNNEI. The CDR3 has 11 residues. Between the trimmed V and J ends, which lost 6 bases and 7 bases, there was a span of 9 bases. CDR3 protein: CASSRVTGYTF. In DNA form, the CDR3 reads TGTGCCAGCAGCAGGGTCACTGGCTACACCTTC.

This rearrangement joins TRBV7-2 to TRBJ2-3; 9 nucleotides match TRBD1. From germline, CDR1 is SGHTA and CDR2 FQGNSA. The CDR3 covers 14 residues. Losses at the gene ends were 3 bases for V and 7 bases for J; bases not matched to a gene: 5. DNA for the CDR3: TGTGCCAGCAGCTTTCCGACAGGGGGTAATACGCAGTATTTT. Protein product: CASSFPTGGNTQYF.

The table lists this clone with a few counts. The rearrangement uses TRBV7-2 and TRBJ2-1; D is unresolved. The CDR3 covers 14 residues. Trimming removed 1 base from V and 8 bases from J, with 12 bases in between. Germline loops: CDR1 SGHTA, CDR2 FQGNSA. The CDR3 loop reads CASSLVSRSDEQFF. The CDR3, as DNA: TGTGCCAGCAGCTTAGTGAGCCGAAGCGATGAGCAGTTCTTC.

The chain joins TRBV7-2 to TRBJ2-1; 8 bases map to TRBD2. Germline V lookup: CDR1 SGHTA, CDR2 FQGNSA. The CDR3 contains 16 residues. V trimming: 2 bases; J trimming: 5 bases; junction bases outside the gene matches: 8. CDR3 bases: TGTGCCAGCAGCTTACCTCGGGAGGGGGGACACAATGAGCAGTTCTTC. Protein: CASSLPREGGHNEQFF.

The chain joins TRBV6-5 to TRBJ2-7, with D possibly TRBD1 on 5 matching bases. V was pared by 8 bases and J by 5 bases, with 16 bases between. In germline, CDR1 is MNHEY, CDR2 SVGAGI. This CDR3 spans 13 amino acids. The CDR3 region is CASGSQGVHEQYF. The CDR3 region has the DNA TGTGCCAGCGGCTCGCAGGGCGTCCACGAGCAGTACTTC.

The chain combines TRBV5-1 with TRBJ2-1; weak D call: TRBD1 (5 bases). V was cut by 0 bases and J by 0 bases, with 7 bases left in between. Germline V gene sequence: CDR1 SGHRS, CDR2 YFSETQ. This CDR3 comprises 15 residues. The CDR3 DNA follows: TGCGCCAGCAGCTTGGAAACAGGCTCCTACAATGAGCAGTTCTTC. Protein sequence: CASSLETGSYNEQFF.

This clone occurred once. The chain uses TRBV19 and TRBJ2-7; 7 bases line up with TRBD1. The ends lost 6 bases at V and 0 bases at J; junction bases unmatched: 5. The CDR3 length is 14 residues. Looked up from germline, CDR1 is LNHDA and CDR2 is SQIVND (reference sequence). The CDR3 nucleotides are TGTGCCAGTAGGGTGACAGGGATCTCCTACGAGCAGTACTTC. As protein: CASRVTGISYEQYF.

The chain is built from TRBV7-9 and TRBJ2-3, with 10 positions matching TRBD2. CDR3 size: 16 residues. Germline V gene lookup returns CDR1 SEHNR and CDR2 FQNEAQ (reference sequence). The trim removed 5 bases at V and 2 bases at J, leaving 7 bases unmatched. CDR3 loop: CASSPRLAGLTDTQYF. Here the CDR3 DNA reads TGTGCCAGCAGCCCCCGACTAGCGGGCCTCACAGATACGCAGTATTTT.

The J gene is TRBJ2-7, the V gene TRBV19, with 11 bases lining up with TRBD2. The CDR3 contains 14 residues. In germline, CDR1 is LNHDA, CDR2 SQIVND (reference sequence). Trimming cost V 5 bases and J 5 bases; bases outside gene matches: 5. The DNA for the CDR3 is TGTGCCAGTAGTGTGGGACTAGCGGCCGACGAGCAGTACTTC. Amino acids: CASSVGLAADEQYF.

The chain recombines TRBV5-4 with TRBJ2-7, with TRBD1 matching 7 bases. The CDR3 runs to 16 residues. The germline CDR1 and CDR2 sequences are SGHNT and YYREEE (reference sequence). V dropped 5 bases and J dropped 0; count of bases not matched to a gene: 11. The CDR3, as DNA: TGTGCCAGCAGTACCCGACACAGGGGATCCTCCTACGAGCAGTACTTC. Its protein is CASSTRHRGSSYEQYF. The full variable domain, rest sourced from reference TRBV5-4 and TRBJ2-7, is ETGVTQSPTHLIKTRGQQVTLRCSSQSGHNTVSWYQQALGQGPQFIFQYYREEENGRGNFPPRFSGLQFPNYSSELNVNALELDDSALYLCASSTRHRGSSYEQYFGPGTRLTVT.

This clone appeared a few times. The chain couples TRBV19 to TRBJ1-4, with 10 bases identical to TRBD1. This CDR3 has 14 amino acids. The ends lost 5 bases at V and 8 bases at J; junction bases unmatched: 5. Germline lookup yields CDR1 LNHDA and CDR2 SQIVND (reference sequence). CDR3 in DNA: TGTGCCAGTAGTCCCTGGACAGGGGGAGAAAAACTGTTTTTT. It encodes CASSPWTGGEKLFF.

The V call is TRBV27, the J call TRBJ2-7; 9 nucleotides match TRBD1. This CDR3 has 15 amino acids. After removal of 7 bases from V and 3 bases from J, the junction contained 10 bases not matched to a gene. Germline values: CDR1 MNHEY, CDR2 SMNVEV (reference sequence). CDR3 sequence: CASTAPGQGRYEQYF. In DNA, the CDR3 is TGTGCCAGCACCGCCCCGGGACAGGGTCGCTACGAGCAGTACTTC.

This chain joins TRBV11-2 and TRBJ1-1; D is unresolved. Germline assignment: CDR1 SGHAT and CDR2 FQNNGV. The germline V and J ends were trimmed by 0 bases and 2 bases, with 10 bases remaining between them. There are 15 residues in the CDR3. The CDR3 region is CASSLELRGNTEAFF. The CDR3 DNA is TGTGCCAGCAGCTTAGAACTGCGGGGAAACACTGAAGCTTTCTTT.

This clone has just a few counts. The V gene is TRBV5-6, the J gene TRBJ1-2; tentatively, D is TRBD1 (6 bases). CDR1 is SGHDT and CDR2 is YYEEEE in the germline V gene. The CDR3 is made up of 13 amino acids. With 1 base removed from V and 10 bases from J, the gap between germline ends came to 14 bases. The CDR3 nucleotides read TGTGCCAGCAGCTTGTGGAACAGGGTGGACTACACCTTC. It specifies CASSLWNRVDYTF.

V and J are TRBV5-1 and TRBJ2-5; possibly TRBD1 for D (6 bases). CDR1 and CDR2 from the germline V gene are SGHRS and YFSETQ. This CDR3 region has 15 residues. With 0 bases removed from V and 1 base from J, the gap between germline ends came to 10 bases. The CDR3 DNA sequence: TGCGCCAGCAGCTTGGGCTGGGACATCCAAGAGACCCAGTACTTC. This codes for CASSLGWDIQETQYF.

There are a few counts of this clone. The chain joins TRBV4-3 to TRBJ1-1, with 7 bases that match TRBD1. The V segment lost 4 bases and the J segment 4 bases; nucleotides outside the gene matches: 3. In germline, CDR1 is LGHNA, CDR2 YSLEER. CDR3 length: 13 residues. The CDR3 sequence is CASSPGGTTEAFF. CDR3 DNA sequence: TGCGCCAGCAGCCCAGGGGGGACCACTGAAGCTTTCTTT.

DNA for the CDR3: TGTGCCAGCACCCTCTCCCTTCTAAGCGGGAGGGGGAATGAGCAGTTCTTC. This sequence encodes CASTLSLLSGRGNEQFF. This chain connects TRBV7-8 to TRBJ2-1; 10 bases agree with TRBD2. The CDR3 extends over 17 amino acids. Unmatched junction bases numbered 16, after V lost 7 bases and J lost 7 bases. Germline V CDR1 and CDR2: SGHVS, FQNEAQ.

This clone was picked up a small number of times. As DNA, the CDR3 is TGTGCCAGCAGCCTCGACAGGGGGATTGTGGAGACCCAGTACTTC. It specifies CASSLDRGIVETQYF. The chain couples TRBV7-2 to TRBJ2-5, with 9 positions matching TRBD1. Losses at the gene ends were 5 bases for V and 5 bases for J; bases not matched to a gene: 9. The length of the CDR3 is 15 residues. CDR1 is SGHTA and CDR2 is FQGNSA in the germline V gene.